A single sample gave rise to the 26 T cell receptor beta chains below, sequenced in a study of sequential checkpoint blockade in melanoma. Regarding treatment: randomized to nivolumab then ipilimumab (arm A) or the reverse (arm B). Repertoires were generated with immunoSEQ multiplex PCR, while TCRdb's copy carries only in-frame clones and drops some. The table shows roughly 5,000 clones, with approximately 54% occurring only once. Source: CD8+ T cells sorted from blood (inferred from file names), taken from a patient given nivolumab and ipilimumab in sequence. These TCRs come from a human donor with melanoma.

This rearrangement joins TRBV4-3 to TRBJ2-7; weak D call: TRBD1 (6 bases). V was trimmed by 5 bases and J by 0 bases, leaving 8 bases between them. The CDR3 sequence is 13 residues long. Germline CDR1 is LGHNA and CDR2 is YSLEER. The DNA for the CDR3 is TGCGCCAGCAGCGGGACATACTCCTACGAGCAGTACTTC. Protein product: CASSGTYSYEQYF.

The chain uses TRBV29-1 and TRBJ1-2, with 11 bases fitting TRBD1. From germline, CDR1 is SQVTM and CDR2 ANQGSEA. The CDR3 loop spans 15 amino acids. Losses at the gene ends were 3 bases for V and 7 bases for J; bases not matched to a gene: 10. This CDR3 reads CSVDSVGQGAFGYTF. The CDR3 DNA is TGCAGCGTTGATTCGGTCGGACAGGGGGCCTTTGGCTACACCTTC.

V is TRBV2 and J is TRBJ2-2, with TRBD1 matching over 7 bases. V lost 5 bases, J lost 4 bases, and 4 bases stayed unmatched. CDR3 length equals 14 residues. Per the germline V gene, CDR1 is SNHLY and CDR2 is FYNNEI. DNA for the CDR3: TGTGCCAGCAGTCGGGACAGCCTCACCGGGGAGCTGTTTTTT. Translating it yields CASSRDSLTGELFF.

The chain has TRBV5-1 and TRBJ1-2; no reliable D call. CDR1 and CDR2 from the germline V gene are SGHRS and YFSETQ. This CDR3 contains 16 residues. Trimming shortened V by 0 bases and J by 4 bases, and 16 bases separated the two germline ends. The CDR3, as DNA: TGCGCCAGCAGCTTGGTTGGTTCCGGGTCTTTCTATGGCTACACCTTC. It translates to CASSLVGSGSFYGYTF.

This clone was counted once. The rearrangement joins TRBV10-3 to TRBJ1-2, with TRBD1 identical over 9 bases. After removal of 0 bases from V and 2 bases from J, the junction contained 4 bases not matched to a gene. The CDR3 length is 16 residues. Germline lookup yields CDR1 ENHRY and CDR2 SYGVKD. CDR3 sequence (DNA): TGTGCCATCAGTGAGTCAGCGGGACAGGGAAACTATGGCTACACCTTC. It codes for CAISESAGQGNYGYTF.

The chain uses TRBV9 and TRBJ2-1; no reliable D call. Trimming removed 2 bases from V and 9 bases from J, with 12 bases in between. The CDR3 totals 13 residues. Germline V CDR1 and CDR2: SGDLS, YYNGEE. The CDR3, as DNA: TGTGCCAGCAGCGTCGGTAGCCCCGGTGAGCAGTTCTTC. It specifies CASSVGSPGEQFF.

The chain couples TRBV2 to TRBJ1-2, with D maybe TRBD1 (6 bases). This CDR3 has 15 amino acids. The V and J ends lost 3 bases and 3 bases respectively, with 14 bases between them. Per the germline V gene, CDR1 is SNHLY and CDR2 is FYNNEI. This chain's CDR3 is CASSDETGRYYGYTF. DNA of the CDR3: TGTGCCAGCAGTGATGAGACAGGCCGTTACTATGGCTACACCTTC.

The chain couples TRBV4-2 to TRBJ2-1; 11 bases line up with TRBD1. Germline CDR1 is LGHNA and CDR2 is YNFKEQ. V shed 4 bases, J shed 3 bases, and the junction held 2 bases outside the gene matches. This CDR3 region has 15 residues. The CDR3 loop is CASSPGQGDYNEQFF. The CDR3 region has the DNA TGTGCCAGCAGCCCGGGACAGGGGGACTACAATGAGCAGTTCTTC.

The chain links TRBV19 to TRBJ2-3; 7 bases line up with TRBD1. CDR1 is LNHDA and CDR2 is SQIVND in the germline V gene (reference sequence). V trimming: 3 bases; J trimming: 0 bases; junction bases outside the gene matches: 3. This CDR3 region has 15 residues. The CDR3 here is CASSIRDRSTDTQYF. The CDR3 coding sequence is TGTGCCAGTAGTATTCGGGACAGAAGCACAGATACGCAGTATTTT. Complete variable domain (other parts from reference TRBV19 and TRBJ2-3): DGGITQSPKYLFRKEGQNVTLSCEQNLNHDAMYWYRQDPGQGLRLIYYSQIVNDFQKGDIAEGYSVSREKKESFPLTVTSAQKNPTAFYLCASSIRDRSTDTQYFGPGTRLTVL.

The table lists this clone with a few counts. V and J are TRBV11-2 and TRBJ2-3; possible D gene TRBD2, 7 bases. CDR1 is SGHAT and CDR2 is FQNNGV in the germline V gene. This CDR3 has 18 residues. V gave up 5 bases and J gave up 2 bases, with 23 bases separating them. The CDR3 nucleotides read TGTGCCAGCAGCCGCTACCACCTTAGGGGGGGGGCCACAGATACGCAGTATTTT. Translated: CASSRYHLRGGATDTQYF.

This clone was seen once. CDR3 region: CASSLALTSGQETQYF. For the CDR3, the DNA is TGTGCCAGCAGCTTGGCCCTTACTAGCGGACAAGAGACCCAGTACTTC. This chain joins TRBV5-4 and TRBJ2-5, with 8 bases that match TRBD2. J gave up 2 bases and V 0 bases, and 6 bases lay outside the gene matches. The CDR3 consists of 16 residues. CDR1 and CDR2 from the germline V gene are SGHNT and YYREEE (reference sequence).

V and J are TRBV27 and TRBJ2-7; 14 nucleotides agree with TRBD2. Germline V gene sequence: CDR1 MNHEY, CDR2 SMNVEV (reference sequence). The CDR3 totals 17 residues. The ends lost 1 base at V and 2 bases at J; junction bases unmatched: 4. The CDR3 is CASSLLATSGGAYEQYF. In DNA, the CDR3 is TGTGCCAGCAGTTTATTGGCGACTAGCGGGGGGGCCTACGAGCAGTACTTC.

The rearrangement links TRBV5-1 to TRBJ2-1, with 11 bases lining up with TRBD1. This CDR3 contains 17 residues. V was clipped by 1 base and J by 6 bases; unmatched bases: 9. Germline V gene sequence: CDR1 SGHRS, CDR2 YFSETQ. CDR3 DNA sequence: TGCGCCAGCAGCTTGACCCTCCGGGACAGGGGGGTCAATGAGCAGTTCTTC. Amino acids: CASSLTLRDRGVNEQFF.

The chain couples TRBV7-8 to TRBJ1-5; 9 nucleotides line up with TRBD1. The CDR3 is made up of 16 amino acids. Trimming removed 3 bases from V and 1 base from J; junction bases left unmatched: 4. CDR1 is SGHVS, CDR2 FQNEAQ, per germline. CDR3 loop: CASSLTGGGSNQPQHF. CDR3 bases: TGTGCCAGCAGCTTGACAGGGGGAGGGAGCAATCAGCCCCAGCATTTT.

This clone was counted a few times. The CDR3 coding sequence is TGTGCCAGCAGGAGGGGGAGCTCCTACAATGAGCAGTTCTTC. Its protein is CASRRGSSYNEQFF. The chain joins TRBV6-1 to TRBJ2-1; tentative D call: TRBD1 (6 bases). CDR1 MNHNS and CDR2 SASEGT come from the germline V gene. Trimming took 6 bases from V and 0 from J, leaving 9 bases between them. The CDR3 runs 14 residues.

V usage is TRBV5-6 and J usage is TRBJ2-1, with 8 bases lining up with TRBD2. Germline CDR1 is SGHDT and CDR2 is YYEEEE. V trimming: 3 bases; J trimming: 7 bases; junction bases outside the gene matches: 9. The length of the CDR3 is 15 residues. CDR3 coding DNA: TGTGCCAGCAGCTCGGGACTAGTCCTGCGGAATGAGCAGTTCTTC. It is translated as CASSSGLVLRNEQFF.

This chain uses TRBV5-1 with TRBJ2-1; 8 nucleotides align to TRBD1. CDR3 size: 14 residues. Germline CDR1 reads SGHRS; CDR2 reads YFSETQ. V was clipped by 3 bases and J by 4 bases; unmatched bases: 3. CDR3 nucleotides: TGCGCCAGCAGCTCGGACAGGGCTTACAATGAGCAGTTCTTC. Encoded protein: CASSSDRAYNEQFF.

This chain joins TRBV19 and TRBJ1-5; a possible D gene is TRBD1 (5 bases). The CDR3 has 12 residues. Trimming left V 5 bases short and J 6 bases short, with 8 bases between. CDR1 and CDR2 (germline): LNHDA, SQIVND (reference sequence). CDR3: CASSWGVQPQHF. The CDR3, as DNA: TGTGCCAGTAGTTGGGGGGTTCAGCCCCAGCATTTT.

The genes are TRBV2 and TRBJ2-7; 14 bases map to TRBD2. Trimming cost V 1 base and J 3 bases; bases outside gene matches: 5. Germline assignment: CDR1 SNHLY and CDR2 FYNNEI. The CDR3 totals 17 residues. The CDR3 DNA follows: TGTGCCAGCAGTGAAGGGCGACTAGCGGGGGGGCGCTACGAGCAGTACTTC. It specifies CASSEGRLAGGRYEQYF.

In its sample, this clone was seen a few times. Given a much more abundant clone one base away, this may be a read error. The chain combines TRBV4-2 with TRBJ1-5, with D possibly TRBD1 on 6 matching bases. The CDR3 is made up of 16 amino acids. Looked up from germline, CDR1 is LGHNA and CDR2 is YNFKEQ. V dropped 1 base and J dropped 0 bases, with 10 bases sitting between them. As DNA, the CDR3 is TGTGCCAGCAGCCAAGGGACAGAGCATAGCAATCAGCCCCAGCATTTT. Encoded protein: CASSQGTEHSNQPQHF.

This clone was seen more than once but under ten times. V and J are TRBV25-1 and TRBJ1-1; D is unclear. CDR1 and CDR2 (germline): MGHDK, SYGVNS. Trimming shortened V by 5 bases and J by 4 bases, and 11 bases separated the two germline ends. The CDR3 runs 13 residues. In DNA, the CDR3 is TGTGCCAGCAGTCTGAATCGGGGCACTGAAGCTTTCTTT. Protein sequence: CASSLNRGTEAFF. Looking up the rest from reference TRBV25-1 and TRBJ1-1 gives the full variable domain: EADIYQTPRYLVIGTGKKITLECSQTMGHDKMYWYQQDPGMELHLIHYSYGVNSTEKGDLSSESTVSRIRTEHFPLTLESARPSHTSQYLCASSLNRGTEAFFGQGTRLTVV.

The V call is TRBV28, the J call TRBJ2-7; D is perhaps TRBD1 (5 bases). Per the germline V gene, CDR1 is MDHEN and CDR2 is SYDVKM. The CDR3 sequence is 17 residues long. The ends were cut back, 3 bases at V and 0 bases at J, with 18 bases in the middle. CDR3 in DNA: TGTGCCAGCAGTTTTGACCCCGGACAACGGAGCTCCTACGAGCAGTACTTC. It codes for CASSFDPGQRSSYEQYF.

The V call is TRBV9, the J call TRBJ2-1; the match to TRBD2 covers 7 bases. Germline V CDR1 and CDR2: SGDLS, YYNGEE. V lost 4 bases and J lost 7; bases outside the gene matches: 11. This CDR3 spans 15 amino acids. The CDR3 region is CASSLAGLGGNEQFF. CDR3 sequence (DNA): TGTGCCAGCAGCCTAGCCGGACTGGGGGGGAATGAGCAGTTCTTC.

This clone occurred a few times. V usage is TRBV6-1 and J usage is TRBJ2-5; weak D call: TRBD2 (5 bases). Trimming cost V 2 bases and J 7 bases, with 17 bases left between them. Germline assignment: CDR1 MNHNS and CDR2 SASEGT. The CDR3 is 15 amino acids. The CDR3 nucleotides read TGTGCCAGCAGTGAAACTCGGGGTTCCTTGCGGACCCAGTACTTC. It yields the protein CASSETRGSLRTQYF.

This clone was picked up a small number of times. The chain is built from TRBV15 and TRBJ1-2, with D unclear. CDR1 LNHNV and CDR2 YYDKDF come from the germline V gene (reference sequence). CDR3 length equals 14 residues. V was shortened by 3 bases and J by 0 bases, with 8 bases between the two germline ends. Here the CDR3 DNA reads TGTGCCACCAGCAGGGCGAGGGCTAACTATGGCTACACCTTC. This sequence encodes CATSRARANYGYTF.

The rearrangement links TRBV7-8 to TRBJ2-5; no clear D gene. The CDR3 has 16 amino acids. Germline V gene sequence: CDR1 SGHVS, CDR2 FQNEAQ. Trimming pared 4 bases from V and 2 bases from J, leaving 17 bases between. CDR3 protein: CASSSAGADWQETQYF. The CDR3, as DNA: TGTGCCAGCAGCTCAGCCGGCGCAGACTGGCAAGAGACCCAGTACTTC.